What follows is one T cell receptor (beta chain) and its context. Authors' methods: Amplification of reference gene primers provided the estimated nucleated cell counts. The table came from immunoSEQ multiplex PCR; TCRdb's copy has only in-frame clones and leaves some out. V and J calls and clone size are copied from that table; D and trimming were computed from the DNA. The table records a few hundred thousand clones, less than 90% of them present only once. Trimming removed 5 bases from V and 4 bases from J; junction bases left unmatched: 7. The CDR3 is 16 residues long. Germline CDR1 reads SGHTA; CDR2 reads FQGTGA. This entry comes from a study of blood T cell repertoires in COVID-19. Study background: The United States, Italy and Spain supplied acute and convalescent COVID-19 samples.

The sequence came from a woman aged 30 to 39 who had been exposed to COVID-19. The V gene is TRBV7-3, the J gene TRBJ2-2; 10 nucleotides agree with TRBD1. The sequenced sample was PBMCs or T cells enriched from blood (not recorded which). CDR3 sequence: CASSPVGTGATGELFF. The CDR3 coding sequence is TGTGCCAGCAGCCCAGTTGGGACAGGGGCCACCGGGGAGCTGTTTTTT.